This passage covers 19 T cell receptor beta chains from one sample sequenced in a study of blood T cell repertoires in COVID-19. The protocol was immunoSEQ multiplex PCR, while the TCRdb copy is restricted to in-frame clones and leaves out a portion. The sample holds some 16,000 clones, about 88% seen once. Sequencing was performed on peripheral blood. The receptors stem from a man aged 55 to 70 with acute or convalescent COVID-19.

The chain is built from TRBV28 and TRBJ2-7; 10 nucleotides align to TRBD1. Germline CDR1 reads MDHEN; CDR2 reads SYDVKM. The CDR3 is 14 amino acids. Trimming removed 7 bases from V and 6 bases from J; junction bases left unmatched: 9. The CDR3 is CASKPGQGRGEQYF. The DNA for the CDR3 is TGTGCCAGCAAACCGGGACAGGGGCGAGGCGAGCAGTACTTC.

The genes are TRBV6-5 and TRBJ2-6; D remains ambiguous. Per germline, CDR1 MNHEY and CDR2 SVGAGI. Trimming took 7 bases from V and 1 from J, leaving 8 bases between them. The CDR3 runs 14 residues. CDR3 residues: CASIAASGANVLTF. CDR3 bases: TGTGCCAGCATCGCGGCGTCTGGGGCCAACGTCCTGACTTTC.

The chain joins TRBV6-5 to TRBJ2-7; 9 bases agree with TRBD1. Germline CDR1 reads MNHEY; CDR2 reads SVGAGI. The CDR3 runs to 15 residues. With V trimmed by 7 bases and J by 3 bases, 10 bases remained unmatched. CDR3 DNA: TGTGCCAGCAAAATAAGGACAGGGGTAGGCTACGAGCAGTACTTC. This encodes CASKIRTGVGYEQYF.

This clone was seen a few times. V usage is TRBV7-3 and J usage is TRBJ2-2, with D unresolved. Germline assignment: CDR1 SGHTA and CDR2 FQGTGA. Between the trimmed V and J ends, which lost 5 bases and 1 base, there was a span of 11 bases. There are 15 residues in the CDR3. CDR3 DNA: TGTGCCAGCAGCCCGGAGATGGGGAACACCGGGGAGCTGTTTTTT. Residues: CASSPEMGNTGELFF.

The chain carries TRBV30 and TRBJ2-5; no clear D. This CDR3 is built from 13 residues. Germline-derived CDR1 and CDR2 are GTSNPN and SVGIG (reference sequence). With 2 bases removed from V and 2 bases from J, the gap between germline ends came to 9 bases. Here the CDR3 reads CAWSPPGQETQYF. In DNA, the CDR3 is TGTGCCTGGAGTCCACCGGGTCAAGAGACCCAGTACTTC. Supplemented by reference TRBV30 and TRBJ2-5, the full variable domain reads SQTIHQWPATLVQPVGSPLSLECTVEGTSNPNLYWYRQAAGRGLQLLFYSVGIGQISSEVPQNLSASRPQDRQFILSSKKLLLSDSGFYLCAWSPPGQETQYFGPGTRLLVL.

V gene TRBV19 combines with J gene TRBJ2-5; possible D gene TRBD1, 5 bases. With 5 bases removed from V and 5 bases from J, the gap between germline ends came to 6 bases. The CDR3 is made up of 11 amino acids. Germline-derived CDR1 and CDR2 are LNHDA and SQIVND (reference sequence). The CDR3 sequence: CASSSGETQYF. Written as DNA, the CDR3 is TGTGCCAGTAGTTCAGGGGAGACCCAGTACTTC.

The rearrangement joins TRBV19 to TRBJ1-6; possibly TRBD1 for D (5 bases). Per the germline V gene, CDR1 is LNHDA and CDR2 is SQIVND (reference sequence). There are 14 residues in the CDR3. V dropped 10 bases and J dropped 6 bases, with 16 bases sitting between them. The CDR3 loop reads CATGGKGPNSPLHF. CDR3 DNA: TGTGCCACCGGGGGGAAAGGGCCTAATTCACCCCTCCACTTT. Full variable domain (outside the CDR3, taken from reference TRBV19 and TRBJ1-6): DGGITQSPKYLFRKEGQNVTLSCEQNLNHDAMYWYRQDPGQGLRLIYYSQIVNDFQKGDIAEGYSVSREKKESFPLTVTSAQKNPTAFYLCATGGKGPNSPLHFGNGTRLTVT.

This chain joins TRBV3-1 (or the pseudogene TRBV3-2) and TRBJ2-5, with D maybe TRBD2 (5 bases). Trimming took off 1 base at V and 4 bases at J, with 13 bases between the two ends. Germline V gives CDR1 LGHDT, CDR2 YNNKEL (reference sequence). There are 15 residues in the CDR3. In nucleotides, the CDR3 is TGTGCCAGCAGCCAAGTTGGGCTAGCTCGAGAGACCCAGTACTTC. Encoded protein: CASSQVGLARETQYF.

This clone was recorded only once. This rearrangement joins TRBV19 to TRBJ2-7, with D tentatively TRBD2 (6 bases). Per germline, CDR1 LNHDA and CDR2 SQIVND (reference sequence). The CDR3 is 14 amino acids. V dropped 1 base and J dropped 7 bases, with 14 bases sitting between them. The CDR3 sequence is CASSIVGRSGEQYF. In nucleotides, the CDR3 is TGTGCCAGTAGTATAGTCGGACGGAGCGGGGAGCAGTACTTC. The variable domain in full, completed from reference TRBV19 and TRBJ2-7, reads DGGITQSPKYLFRKEGQNVTLSCEQNLNHDAMYWYRQDPGQGLRLIYYSQIVNDFQKGDIAEGYSVSREKKESFPLTVTSAQKNPTAFYLCASSIVGRSGEQYFGPGTRLTVT.

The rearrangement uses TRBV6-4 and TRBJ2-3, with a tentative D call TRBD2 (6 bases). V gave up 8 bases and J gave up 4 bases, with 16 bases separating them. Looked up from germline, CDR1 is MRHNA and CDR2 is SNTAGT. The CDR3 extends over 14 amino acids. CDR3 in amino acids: CASPPGWGADTQYF. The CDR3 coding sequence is TGTGCCAGCCCCCCCGGCTGGGGGGCAGATACGCAGTATTTT.

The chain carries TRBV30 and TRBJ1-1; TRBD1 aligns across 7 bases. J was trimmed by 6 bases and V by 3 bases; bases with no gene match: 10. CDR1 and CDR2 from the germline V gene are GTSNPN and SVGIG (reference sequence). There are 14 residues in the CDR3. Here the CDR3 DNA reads TGTGCCTGGAGCCGACAGGGAGGAAGACCTGAAGCTTTCTTT. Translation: CAWSRQGGRPEAFF.

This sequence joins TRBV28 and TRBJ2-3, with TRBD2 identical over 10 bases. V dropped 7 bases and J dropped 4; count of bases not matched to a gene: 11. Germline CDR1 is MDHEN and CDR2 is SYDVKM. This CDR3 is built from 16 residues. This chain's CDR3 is CASKLDSGRMADTQYF. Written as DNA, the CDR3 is TGTGCCAGCAAACTAGATAGCGGGAGGATGGCAGATACGCAGTATTTT.

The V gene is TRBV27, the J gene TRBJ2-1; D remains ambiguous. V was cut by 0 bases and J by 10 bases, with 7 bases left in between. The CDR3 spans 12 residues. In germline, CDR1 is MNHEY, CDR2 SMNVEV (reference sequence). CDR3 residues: CASSLSGSEQFF. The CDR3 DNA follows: TGTGCCAGCAGTTTATCCGGTTCGGAGCAGTTCTTC.

CDR3 nucleotide sequence: TGTGCCAGCAGCCAACAGGTTCTTCGCACAGATACGCAGTATTTT. It encodes CASSQQVLRTDTQYF. The V call is TRBV3-1 (or the pseudogene TRBV3-2), the J call TRBJ2-3; D gene ambiguous. V lost 2 bases, J lost 1 base, and 10 bases lay in between. Germline loops: CDR1 LGHDT, CDR2 YNNKEL (reference sequence). The CDR3 is 15 residues long.

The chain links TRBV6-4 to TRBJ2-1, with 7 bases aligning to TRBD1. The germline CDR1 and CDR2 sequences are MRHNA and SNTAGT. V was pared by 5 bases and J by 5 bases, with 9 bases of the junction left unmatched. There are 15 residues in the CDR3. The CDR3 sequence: CASSPGTDRNNEQFF. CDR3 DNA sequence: TGTGCCAGCAGTCCCGGGACAGATAGGAACAATGAGCAGTTCTTC.

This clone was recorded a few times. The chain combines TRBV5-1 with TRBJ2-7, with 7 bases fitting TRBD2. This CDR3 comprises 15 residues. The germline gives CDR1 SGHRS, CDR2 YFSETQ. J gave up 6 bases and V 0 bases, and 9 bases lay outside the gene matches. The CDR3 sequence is CASSLGSGLLSEQYF. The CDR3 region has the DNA TGCGCCAGCAGCTTGGGTAGCGGGCTTCTCTCCGAGCAGTACTTC.

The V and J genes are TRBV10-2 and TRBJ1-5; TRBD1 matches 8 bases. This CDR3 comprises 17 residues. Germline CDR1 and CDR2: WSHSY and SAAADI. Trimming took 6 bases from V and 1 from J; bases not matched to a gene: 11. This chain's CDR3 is CASSPGQGLTSNQPQHF. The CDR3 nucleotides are TGCGCCAGCAGCCCCGGACAGGGCCTGACAAGCAATCAGCCCCAGCATTTT.

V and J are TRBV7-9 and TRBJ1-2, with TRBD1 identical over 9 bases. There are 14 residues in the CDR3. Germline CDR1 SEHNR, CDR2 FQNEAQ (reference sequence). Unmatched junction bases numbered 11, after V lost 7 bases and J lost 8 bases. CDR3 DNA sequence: TGTGCCAGCACCAAGACAGGGACAGGGAAGGGCTACACCTTC. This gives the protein CASTKTGTGKGYTF.

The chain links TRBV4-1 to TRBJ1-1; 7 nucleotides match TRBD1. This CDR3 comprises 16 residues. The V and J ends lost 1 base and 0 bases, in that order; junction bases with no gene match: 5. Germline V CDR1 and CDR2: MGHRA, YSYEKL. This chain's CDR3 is CASSQGQGSLNTEAFF. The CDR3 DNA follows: TGCGCCAGCAGCCAAGGACAGGGAAGCCTGAACACTGAAGCTTTCTTT.